This TCR beta chain was sequenced in a study of blood T cells in healthy people across ages. Across the whole study: Template switching retrieved approximately one barcoded beta molecule for each two T cells.

V lost 4 bases, J lost 4 bases, and 11 bases stayed unmatched. The CDR3 covers 16 residues. The germline gives CDR1 SGHVS, CDR2 FNYEAQ. A second PCR, run for about 7 to 11 cycles, used a sample-barcoded 5' primer plus a J-beta primer mix. One entry per CDR3 protein results from TCRdb running MiXCR on the 5' RACE reads. Among about 1.8 million distinct CDR3 sequences listed, about 50% were seen once. The sequenced material came from blood. This chain connects TRBV7-6 to TRBJ1-2; 8 bases align to TRBD1. This TCR came from a woman aged 40 to 55 in good health. CDR3 bases: TGTGCCAGCAGCTCACAGGACAAGACAGGGGTCTATGGCTACACCTTC. It yields the protein CASSSQDKTGVYGYTF.